These 13 T cell receptor beta chains share one sample of origin, sequenced in a study of blood T cell repertoires in COVID-19 (dated by TCRdb to about 2020). Libraries were built with the immunoSEQ multiplex PCR assay. TCRdb mirrors the immuneACCESS table, restricted to in-frame sequences. Some clones are absent from its copies; in checked studies, under half trace to an unresolved V gene, and the reason for the others is unknown. Here the sample has about 140,000 clones; approximately 89% occur a single time. More than 9% of the sample comes from the top ten. The sample taken for sequencing was peripheral blood. These receptors all come from a man aged 55 to 70 with active or convalescent COVID-19.

The chain combines TRBV18 with TRBJ1-6; no clear D. The germline V gene encodes CDR1 KGHSH and CDR2 LQKENI. This CDR3 has 14 amino acids. The V and J ends lost 2 bases and 5 bases respectively, with 7 bases between them. As DNA, the CDR3 is TGTGCCAGCTCACCAGCCGGGAATAATTCACCCCTCCACTTT. It yields the protein CASSPAGNNSPLHF.

The rearrangement uses TRBV7-9 and TRBJ2-5, with TRBD1 as a possible D gene (6 bases). The CDR3 has 13 amino acids. The V gene's germline CDR1 is SEHNR and CDR2 FQNEAQ (reference sequence). V dropped 3 bases and J dropped 4 bases, with 9 bases sitting between them. CDR3 in DNA: TGTGCCAGCAGCTTCCGGACAGCAGAGACCCAGTACTTC. Its protein product is CASSFRTAETQYF.

The chain carries TRBV20-1 and TRBJ1-2, with 7 positions matching TRBD1. The CDR3 totals 11 residues. After removal of 6 bases from V and 9 bases from J, the junction contained 7 bases not matched to a gene. Germline values: CDR1 DFQATT, CDR2 SNEGSKA (reference sequence). CDR3 coding DNA: TGCAGTGCCAAGACAGGGACGAGCTACACCTTC. It codes for CSAKTGTSYTF.

This chain connects TRBV18 to TRBJ1-6; 8 bases are a match to TRBD1. Per germline, CDR1 KGHSH and CDR2 LQKENI. With 2 bases clipped from V and 7 bases from J, the junction kept 7 bases outside the gene matches. The CDR3 totals 16 residues. The CDR3 region has the DNA TGTGCCAGCTCACCAAGCAGCGACAGGGGAAATTCACCCCTCCACTTT. Protein: CASSPSSDRGNSPLHF.

The gene calls are TRBV6-5 and TRBJ1-5, with D possibly being TRBD1 (5 bases). Per the germline V gene, CDR1 is MNHEY and CDR2 is SVGAGI. The CDR3 has 15 amino acids. Trimming shortened V by 0 bases and J by 4 bases, and 10 bases separated the two germline ends. The DNA of the CDR3 is TGTGCCAGCAGTTACTCGAACCGGGGGAATCAGCCCCAGCATTTT. This translates into CASSYSNRGNQPQHF.

V usage is TRBV11-2 and J usage is TRBJ1-1; D may be TRBD1 (5 bases). CDR1 is SGHAT, CDR2 FQNNGV, per germline. Deletions cut 7 bases from V and 5 bases from J, with 20 bases between. The CDR3 is 15 amino acids. CDR3 amino acids: CASTVPGPGGTEAFF. CDR3 bases: TGTGCCAGCACCGTACCGGGGCCCGGAGGGACTGAAGCTTTCTTT.

The rearrangement uses TRBV2 and TRBJ2-3; 9 positions match TRBD2. Losses at the gene ends were 5 bases for V and 3 bases for J; bases not matched to a gene: 6. Germline V lookup: CDR1 SNHLY, CDR2 FYNNEI. The CDR3 is made up of 15 amino acids. Here the CDR3 DNA reads TGTGCCAGCAGTCCCAGCGGGAGGTTAACAGATACGCAGTATTTT. This gives the protein CASSPSGRLTDTQYF. Together with reference TRBV2 and TRBJ2-3, the CDR3 gives the full variable domain: EPEVTQTPSHQVTQMGQEVILRCVPISNHLYFYWYRQILGQKVEFLVSFYNNEISEKSEIFDDQFSVERPDGSNFTLKIRSTKLEDSAMYFCASSPSGRLTDTQYFGPGTRLTVL.

The rearrangement links TRBV4-3 to TRBJ2-1, with D perhaps matching TRBD2 (5 bases). CDR3 length: 18 residues. V dropped 0 bases and J dropped 0 bases, with 15 bases sitting between them. Germline values: CDR1 LGHNA, CDR2 YSLEER. CDR3 nucleotides: TGCGCCAGCAGCCAAGACCGGGATGGCAGGATCTCCTACAATGAGCAGTTCTTC. Translation gives CASSQDRDGRISYNEQFF.

The rearrangement joins TRBV2 to TRBJ2-2; tentatively, D is TRBD1 (6 bases). Germline CDR1 reads SNHLY; CDR2 reads FYNNEI. Between the trimmed V and J ends, which lost 7 bases and 4 bases, there was a span of 19 bases. The CDR3 sequence is 16 residues long. The CDR3 loop reads CASNQQGSPTTGELFF. CDR3 sequence (DNA): TGTGCCAGCAATCAACAGGGTAGCCCTACCACCGGGGAGCTGTTTTTT.

This chain connects TRBV19 to TRBJ1-1; 8 nucleotides match TRBD1. CDR3 length equals 14 residues. The germline V gene encodes CDR1 LNHDA and CDR2 SQIVND (reference sequence). V shed 7 bases and J 0 bases; nucleotides not matched to a gene: 4. This CDR3 is CASTRGLMNTEAFF. CDR3 in DNA: TGTGCCAGTACCAGGGGGCTTATGAACACTGAAGCTTTCTTT.

The V and J genes are TRBV7-9 and TRBJ2-1, with 7 bases fitting TRBD1. CDR3 length: 14 residues. J was trimmed by 9 bases and V by 5 bases; bases with no gene match: 10. CDR1 is SEHNR, CDR2 FQNEAQ, per germline (reference sequence). In nucleotides, the CDR3 is TGTGCCAGCAGCACCCGACAGGGTGTTGGTGAGCAGTTCTTC. Amino acids: CASSTRQGVGEQFF.

The V call is TRBV11-3, the J call TRBJ2-2, with D perhaps TRBD1 (6 bases). The germline V gene has CDR1 SGHNT and CDR2 YENEEA. The V and J ends lost 4 bases and 5 bases respectively, with 20 bases between them. The CDR3 runs to 17 residues. CDR3 sequence (DNA): TGTGCCAGCAGCTCCGGGGTAGGGTCAGGGGCGACCGGGGAGCTGTTTTTT. Translated, it gives CASSSGVGSGATGELFF.

Many counts were recorded for this clone. This chain connects TRBV29-1 to TRBJ1-2; a weak D match, TRBD1 (6 bases). The CDR3 runs to 13 residues. V was cut by 5 bases and J by 4 bases, with 14 bases left in between. The germline V gene has CDR1 SQVTM and CDR2 ANQGSEA. This chain's CDR3 is CSVSQGEGYGYTF. CDR3 coding DNA: TGCAGCGTTTCACAGGGTGAAGGCTATGGCTACACCTTC.